Listed below are T cell receptor beta chains from one sample, sequenced in a study of cytomegalovirus exposure and HLA in healthy donors. Clones were read by immunoSEQ multiplex PCR, and TCRdb kept only the in-frame ones, dropping some. This repertoire includes approximately 120,000 clones. The specimen was PBMCs. The receptors were gathered from a woman aged 55-70 years in good health and CMV-seronegative. CDR3s include the opening cysteine and the closing phenylalanine or tryptophan.

v_gene	j_gene	CDR3aa
TRBV10-3	TRBJ1-4	CAISDAGIVNEKLFF
TRBV7-3	TRBJ2-1	CASSPNIVGTSGDGDEQFF
TRBV6-5	TRBJ1-5	CASRPGDTQPQHF
TRBV5-4	TRBJ2-7	CASSEDSLAYEQYF
TRBV4-1	TRBJ1-1	CASSQGYRDTEAFF
TRBV15	TRBJ1-1	CATSVYRVWYTEAFF
TRBV28	TRBJ2-1	CASSRGARVGNEQFF
TRBV9	TRBJ2-1	CASSVGGLAAFGEQFF
TRBV27	TRBJ2-1	CASSHSPGAYNEQFF
TRBV11-2	TRBJ2-3	CASSPPGGYTDTQYF
TRBV9	TRBJ2-1	CASSGGLAGGDEQFF
TRBV4-2	TRBJ2-2	CASSQEASGGGGELFF
TRBV6-1	TRBJ2-5	CASSGQAQTQYF
TRBV28	TRBJ2-5	CASSLRGGLGETQYF
TRBV6-5	TRBJ1-1	CASQPGFRTEAFF
TRBV5-1	TRBJ2-1	CASSLRGGYNEQFF
TRBV2	TRBJ1-5	CASSVDRSNQPQHF
TRBV7-2	TRBJ2-1	CASSGQWGGLNEQFF
TRBV9	TRBJ2-4	CASSPLTSTKNIQYF
TRBV5-1	TRBJ2-2	CASSWGQGAVGAGELFF
TRBV6-5	TRBJ2-5	CASSYSGTITETQYF
TRBV5-1	TRBJ2-1	CASSQSAGAYYNEQFF
TRBV18	TRBJ2-5	CASSPGLAGGNQETQYF
TRBV2	TRBJ2-1	CASSPRQVDEQFF
TRBV2	TRBJ2-3	CASSDNLSTDTQYF
TRBV5-5	TRBJ2-5	CASSLTGTGGYQETQYF
TRBV6-5	TRBJ1-5	CASGGENQPQHF
TRBV18	TRBJ2-7	CASSPQGASYEQYF
TRBV5-4	TRBJ1-2	CASSSDPGQVGYTF
TRBV4-1	TRBJ2-1	CASRPTSGGPNEQFF
TRBV6-1	TRBJ2-5	CASSGRGLIQETQYF
TRBV6-1	TRBJ1-5	CASSVGVEQPQHF
TRBV19	TRBJ2-2	CASSTRDRGLTGELFF
TRBV5-4	TRBJ2-2	CASSLPWTRSGELFF
TRBV19	TRBJ1-2	CASSISANYGYTF
TRBV15	TRBJ1-5	CATSPTGGAVNQPQHF
TRBV18	TRBJ2-3	CASSPPMGGEYTDTQYF